The 18 T cell receptor beta chains below all came from one sample that was sequenced in a study of T-cell reconstitution after alpha-beta-depleted transplantation in children. Researchers prepared the TCRbeta library using unique molecular identifiers, the study reports. TCRdb re-called the PCR reads through MiXCR, storing one row per CDR3 protein. The table includes about half a million distinct CDR3 sequences, 9.5% to 15% detected once. This material consisted of PBMCs from the stem cell graft donor, taken from the stem cell graft. The source of these receptors is a human donor who donated a stem cell graft to a child with combined immunodeficiency.

This clonotype was counted a few times. The CDR3 is CASSLAGQGYNEQFF. DNA of the CDR3: TGTGCCAGCAGTTTAGCGGGACAGGGCTACAATGAGCAGTTCTTC. The genes are TRBV12-3 or TRBV12-4 and TRBJ2-1; the match to TRBD1 covers 9 bases. The CDR3 loop spans 15 amino acids. Unmatched junction bases numbered 0, after V lost 0 bases and J lost 3 bases.

This clonotype appeared many times. The chain recombines TRBV7-9 with TRBJ2-3; TRBD2 might be the D (6 bases). This CDR3 is built from 15 residues. Trimming took off 2 bases at V and 3 bases at J, with 12 bases between the two ends. CDR1 and CDR2 from the germline V gene are SEHNR and FQNEAQ (reference sequence). As DNA, the CDR3 is TGTGCCAGCAGCTTACGGGCGGGGTTGACAGATACGCAGTATTTT. Its protein product is CASSLRAGLTDTQYF.

This clonotype was picked up many times. The V call is TRBV20-1, the J call TRBJ2-3; TRBD2 aligns across 10 bases. CDR3 length: 16 residues. Trimming cost V 3 bases and J 5 bases; bases outside gene matches: 11. Germline V lookup: CDR1 DFQATT, CDR2 SNEGSKA (reference sequence). The CDR3 bases are TGCAGTGCTAGGCCTCTAGCGGGGGTACTAGGAGATACGCAGTATTTT. It codes for CSARPLAGVLGDTQYF.

This clonotype has at least ten counts. J is TRBJ2-5 and V is TRBV20-1, with D possibly being TRBD2 (5 bases). Germline V gives CDR1 DFQATT, CDR2 SNEGSKA (reference sequence). V lost 0 bases, J lost 3 bases, and 8 bases lay in between. The CDR3 extends over 13 amino acids. The CDR3 DNA follows: TGCAGTGCTAGAGATCCGGGAAAAGAGACCCAGTACTTC. Protein sequence: CSARDPGKETQYF.

This clonotype has a handful of counts. The J gene is TRBJ2-3, the V gene TRBV20-1; D may be TRBD2 (5 bases). Germline-derived CDR1 and CDR2 are DFQATT and SNEGSKA (reference sequence). Trimming stripped 6 bases from V and 2 bases from J, with 15 bases between. The CDR3 has 14 residues. CDR3 bases: TGCAGTGCCCCCGGACTGGGGTACACAGATACGCAGTATTTT. Its protein is CSAPGLGYTDTQYF.

This chain links TRBV13 with TRBJ2-3, with no clear D. V lost 0 bases, J lost 11 bases, and 18 bases lay in between. CDR3 length equals 15 residues. CDR1 and CDR2 from the germline V gene are PRHDT and FYEKMQ (reference sequence). The CDR3 loop reads CASSLGAHPGLEQYF. CDR3 sequence (DNA): TGTGCCAGCAGCTTAGGAGCTCACCCCGGATTGGAGCAGTATTTT.

This clonotype was counted between two and nine times. The chain joins TRBV24-1 to TRBJ2-3, with D perhaps matching TRBD1 or TRBD2 (5 bases each). Trimming cost V 1 base and J 2 bases, with 12 bases left between them. Germline values: CDR1 KGHDR, CDR2 SFDVKD. The CDR3 is 16 amino acids. CDR3 region: CATSDFKGRFTDTQYF. The CDR3 DNA reads as TGTGCCACCAGTGATTTTAAGGGACGCTTCACAGATACGCAGTATTTT.

This clonotype appeared many times. The chain carries TRBV3-1 and TRBJ2-3; D is unclear. The CDR3 runs to 14 residues. V was shortened by 0 bases and J by 4 bases, with 8 bases between the two germline ends. Germline V gene sequence: CDR1 LGHDT, CDR2 YNNKEL (reference sequence). The CDR3 here is CASSQDPMPDTQYF. CDR3 nucleotide sequence: TGTGCCAGCAGCCAAGACCCCATGCCAGATACGCAGTATTTT.

This clonotype was recorded many times. The chain links TRBV28 to TRBJ2-5; D possibly uses TRBD1 or TRBD2 (7 bases each). Trimming shortened V by 4 bases and J by 3 bases, and 12 bases separated the two germline ends. Germline assignment: CDR1 MDHEN and CDR2 SYDVKM. The CDR3 is 14 residues long. The CDR3 region has the DNA TGTGCCAGCAGTTCGACAGGGAGGGAAGAGACCCAGTACTTC. Translating gives CASSSTGREETQYF. Looking up the rest from reference TRBV28 and TRBJ2-5 gives the full variable domain: DVKVTQSSRYLVKRTGEKVFLECVQDMDHENMFWYRQDPGLGLRLIYFSYDVKMKEKGDIPEGYSVSREKKERFSLILESASTNQTSMYLCASSSTGREETQYFGPGTRLLVL.

The sample holds a few counts of this clonotype. The V and J genes are TRBV11-1 and TRBJ2-2; 8 positions match TRBD2. The CDR3 loop spans 15 amino acids. Germline CDR1 and CDR2: SGHAT and FQDESV (reference sequence). V lost 1 base and J lost 7; bases outside the gene matches: 5. The CDR3 reads CASSLVSGIDGELFF. The CDR3 nucleotides read TGTGCCAGCAGCTTAGTTAGCGGGATCGACGGGGAGCTGTTTTTT.

The chain uses TRBV7-9 and TRBJ2-5; no reliable D call. This CDR3 comprises 14 residues. Trimming took 1 base from V and 4 from J, leaving 10 bases between them. The germline V gene encodes CDR1 SEHNR and CDR2 FQNEAQ (reference sequence). CDR3 loop: CASSLDLGSETQYF. CDR3 DNA sequence: TGTGCCAGCAGCTTAGACCTAGGTTCAGAGACCCAGTACTTC.

The chain carries TRBV4-2 and TRBJ2-3, with TRBD2 matching 13 bases. The CDR3 length is 16 residues. Germline loops: CDR1 LGHNA, CDR2 YNFKEQ. J gave up 5 bases and V 2 bases, and 4 bases lay outside the gene matches. CDR3 in DNA: TGTGCCAGCAGCCAAACTAGCGGGGGGGCCAGAGATACGCAGTATTTT. The encoded protein is CASSQTSGGARDTQYF.

This sequence joins TRBV7-9 and TRBJ2-7, with D hard to call. Trimming took 5 bases from V and 2 from J, leaving 10 bases between them. This CDR3 has 13 residues. CDR1 is SEHNR, CDR2 FQNEAQ, per germline (reference sequence). This CDR3 is CASSTSQTYEQYF. CDR3 bases: TGTGCCAGCAGCACGTCTCAGACCTACGAGCAGTACTTC.

In its sample, this clonotype was seen a few times. The chain has TRBV15 and TRBJ2-1; D may be TRBD1 (6 bases). The length of the CDR3 is 13 residues. Germline V gives CDR1 LNHNV, CDR2 YYDKDF (reference sequence). Between the trimmed V and J ends, which lost 0 bases and 12 bases, there was a span of 12 bases. The CDR3 DNA reads TGTGCCACCAGCAGAGATCCAGGGGAGAGGCAGTTCTTC. Its protein product is CATSRDPGERQFF.

There are a few counts of this clonotype. The V call is TRBV29-1, the J call TRBJ2-7, with 8 bases aligning to TRBD1. Germline CDR1 and CDR2: SQVTM and ANQGSEA. The V segment lost 6 bases and the J segment 4 bases; nucleotides outside the gene matches: 11. The CDR3 has 14 amino acids. The CDR3 sequence is CSVALRDRRYEQYF. The CDR3 region has the DNA TGCAGCGTGGCACTCCGGGACAGGAGATACGAGCAGTACTTC.

V usage is TRBV27 and J usage is TRBJ2-7; 7 positions match TRBD1. Germline V lookup: CDR1 MNHEY, CDR2 SMNVEV (reference sequence). This CDR3 contains 15 residues. V lost 0 bases to trimming and J lost 4 bases; unmatched junction nucleotides: 6. The DNA for the CDR3 is TGTGCCAGCAGTTTATCGGAGACAGGGAAGTACGAGCAGTACTTC. Translation: CASSLSETGKYEQYF.

Concerning this clonotype itself: A much more abundant neighbour one base away suggests this may be a read error. V is TRBV10-3 and J is TRBJ2-7; 8 bases align to TRBD2. The CDR3 covers 15 residues. CDR1 is ENHRY and CDR2 is SYGVKD in the germline V gene. The CDR3 spells CTISDEAGGLWAQYF. The CDR3 DNA reads as TGTACCATCAGTGATGAGGCGGGAGGCCTCTGGGCGCAGTACTTC.

This clonotype was seen more than once but under ten times. The chain joins TRBV5-1 to TRBJ2-7; 12 bases line up with TRBD2. V lost 0 bases and J lost 0; bases outside the gene matches: 7. This CDR3 region has 18 residues. Germline assignment: CDR1 SGHRS and CDR2 YFSETQ. This CDR3 reads CASSLGTSGTQSSYEQYF. In DNA form, the CDR3 reads TGCGCCAGCAGCTTGGGGACTAGCGGGACGCAGAGCTCCTACGAGCAGTACTTC.